This TCR beta chain was retrieved from a study of technical replicates of blood from a few donors. Data came from immunoSEQ multiplex PCR; TCRdb stores just in-frame clones and leaves some out. In the table there are roughly 79,000 clones, 90% to 97% of which are singletons. V lost 4 bases and J lost 4; bases outside the gene matches: 8. The CDR3 loop spans 14 amino acids. Germline V gives CDR1 SGHNT, CDR2 YYREEE (reference sequence). This chain links TRBV5-4 with TRBJ2-7; 7 bases agree with TRBD1. The clonotype originates from a human donor in good health. The specimen was T cells isolated from PBMCs. The CDR3 DNA follows: TGTGCCAGCAGCCGGGACAGCACATCTTACGAGCAGTACTTC. It yields the protein CASSRDSTSYEQYF.